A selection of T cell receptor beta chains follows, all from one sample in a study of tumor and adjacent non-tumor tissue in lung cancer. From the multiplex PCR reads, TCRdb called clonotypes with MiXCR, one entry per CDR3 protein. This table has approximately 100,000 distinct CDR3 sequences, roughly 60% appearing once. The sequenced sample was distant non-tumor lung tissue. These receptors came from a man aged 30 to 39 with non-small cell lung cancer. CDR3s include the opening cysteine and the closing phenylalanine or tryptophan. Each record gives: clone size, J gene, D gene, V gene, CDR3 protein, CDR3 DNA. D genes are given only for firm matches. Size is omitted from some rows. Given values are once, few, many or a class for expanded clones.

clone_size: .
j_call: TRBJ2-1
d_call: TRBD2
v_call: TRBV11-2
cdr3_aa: CANSQTSGGGGNEQFF
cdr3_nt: TGTGCCAACAGCCAGACTAGCGGGGGGGGCGGTAATGAGCAGTTCTTC

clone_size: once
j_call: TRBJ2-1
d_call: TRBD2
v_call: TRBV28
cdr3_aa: CASSSLPTSEGSYNEQFF
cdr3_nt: TGTGCCAGCAGTTCCCTACCGACTAGCGAGGGATCCTACAATGAGCAGTTCTTC

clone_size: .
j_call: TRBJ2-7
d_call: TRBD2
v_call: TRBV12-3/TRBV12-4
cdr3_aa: CASSSSTSVRKYEQYF
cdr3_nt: TGTGCCAGCAGTTCCTCCACTAGCGTGAGGAAGTACGAGCAGTACTTC

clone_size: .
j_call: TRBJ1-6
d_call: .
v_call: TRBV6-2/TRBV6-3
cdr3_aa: CVRSYAGTGYSPLHF
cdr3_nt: TGTGTCAGAAGTTACGCCGGGACCGGATATTCACCCCTCCACTTT

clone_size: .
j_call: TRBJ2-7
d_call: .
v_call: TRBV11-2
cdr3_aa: CADSRGAQFGEQYF
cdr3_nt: TGTGCCGACAGCCGGGGGGCCCAATTCGGTGAGCAGTACTTC

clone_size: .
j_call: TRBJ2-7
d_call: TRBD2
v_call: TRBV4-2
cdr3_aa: CASGREVAGQSYEQYF
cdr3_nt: TGCGCCAGCGGCCGAGAGGTAGCGGGGCAATCCTACGAGCAGTACTTC

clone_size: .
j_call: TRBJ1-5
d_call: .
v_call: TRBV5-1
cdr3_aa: CASSLNVNQPKHF
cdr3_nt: TGCGCCAGCAGCTTGAATGTTAATCAGCCCAAGCATTTT

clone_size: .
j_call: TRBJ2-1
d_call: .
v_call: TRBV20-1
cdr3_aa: CSVRDGSFYNEQFF
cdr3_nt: TGCAGTGTTAGAGATGGGAGCTTCTACAATGAGCAGTTCTTC

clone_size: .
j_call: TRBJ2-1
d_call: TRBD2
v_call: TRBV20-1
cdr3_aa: CSALTGTSILYEQLF
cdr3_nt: TGCAGTGCCCTGACCGGGACTAGCATTCTCTATGAGCAGTTATTC

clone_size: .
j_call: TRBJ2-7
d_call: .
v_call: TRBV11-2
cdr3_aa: CANSFSRGSYEQSF
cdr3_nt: TGTGCCAATAGCTTCTCACGGGGCTCCTATGAGCAGTCCTTC

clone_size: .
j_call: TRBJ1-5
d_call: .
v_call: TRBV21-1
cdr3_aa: CASSPLQEEAGESQPQHF
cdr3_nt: TGTGCCAGCAGCCCTCTGCAGGAGGAGGCAGGGGAGAGTCAGCCCCAGCATTTT

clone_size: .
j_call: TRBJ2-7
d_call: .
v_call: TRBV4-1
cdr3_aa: CASSQDRRFEQCF
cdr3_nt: TGCGCCAGCAGCCAAGATCGGCGGTTCGAGCAGTGCTTC

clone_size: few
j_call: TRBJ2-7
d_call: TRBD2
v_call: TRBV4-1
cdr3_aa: CASSHVTAGASYEQYF
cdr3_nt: TGCGCCAGCAGCCACGTTACTGCGGGAGCCTCCTACGAGCAGTACTTC

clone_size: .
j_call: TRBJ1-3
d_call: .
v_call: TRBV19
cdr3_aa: CASSTGGSGNTIYF
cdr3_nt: TGTGCCAGTAGTACGGGTGGGAGTGGAAACACCATATATTTT

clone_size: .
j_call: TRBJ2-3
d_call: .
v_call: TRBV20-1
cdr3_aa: CSGRGDGVSTDMQYF
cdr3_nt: TGCAGTGGTAGGGGGGACGGAGTTAGCACGGATATGCAGTATTTT

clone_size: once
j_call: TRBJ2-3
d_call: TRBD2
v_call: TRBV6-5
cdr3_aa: CASSYSRVVAGALSTDTQYF
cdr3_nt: TGTGCCAGCAGTTACTCGAGAGTAGTAGCGGGGGCCCTGAGCACAGATACGCAGTATTTT

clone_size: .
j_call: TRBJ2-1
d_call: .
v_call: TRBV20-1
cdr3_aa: CSARSHYEQFF
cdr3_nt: TGCAGTGCTAGATCTCATTATGAGCAGTTCTTC

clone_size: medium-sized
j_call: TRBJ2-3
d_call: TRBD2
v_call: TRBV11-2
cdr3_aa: CASRGTSDTDTQYF
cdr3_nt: TGTGCCAGCAGGGGGACTAGCGACACAGATACGCAGTATTTT

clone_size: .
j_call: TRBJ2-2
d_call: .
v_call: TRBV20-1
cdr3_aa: CSARESSVGDTGELFF
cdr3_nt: TGCAGTGCTAGAGAAAGTAGCGTGGGGGACACCGGGGAACTGTTTTTT

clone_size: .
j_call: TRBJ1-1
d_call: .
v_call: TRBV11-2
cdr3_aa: CDSSFGRAVNTEAFF
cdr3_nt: TGTGACAGCAGCTTCGGGAGAGCGGTGAACACTGAAGCTTTCTTT

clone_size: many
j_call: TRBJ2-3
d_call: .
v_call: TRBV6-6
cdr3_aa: CASSQPVAWGTDTQYF
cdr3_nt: TGTGCCAGCAGCCAACCCGTGGCGTGGGGCACAGATACGCAGTATTTT

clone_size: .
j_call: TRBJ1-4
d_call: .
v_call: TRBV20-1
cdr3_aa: CSASDRWREKLFF
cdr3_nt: TGCAGTGCTAGCGATAGGTGGCGAGAAAAACTGTTTTTT

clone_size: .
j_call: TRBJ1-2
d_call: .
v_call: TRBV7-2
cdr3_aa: CASSRARSANYGYTF
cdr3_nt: TGTGCCAGCAGCCGAGCCAGGAGCGCTAACTATGGCTACACCTTC

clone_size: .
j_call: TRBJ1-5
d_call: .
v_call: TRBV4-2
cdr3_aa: CASSQDEEGNNQPQHF
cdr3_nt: TGTGCCAGCAGCCAAGACGAGGAGGGTAACAATCAGCCCCAGCATTTT

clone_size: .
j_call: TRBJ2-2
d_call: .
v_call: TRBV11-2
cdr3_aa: CASSSGWGAGGKLFF
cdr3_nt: TGTGCCAGCAGCTCCGGATGGGGGGCAGGTGGGAAGCTGTTTTTT

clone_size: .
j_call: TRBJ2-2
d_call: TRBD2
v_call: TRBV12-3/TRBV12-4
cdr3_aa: CACSSEYGTSRAAGELFF
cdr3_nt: TGTGCCTGCAGTTCGGAGTACGGGACTAGCAGGGCGGCCGGGGAGCTGTTTTTT

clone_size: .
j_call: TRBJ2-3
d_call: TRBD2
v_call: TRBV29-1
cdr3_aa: CGVVICGRNSDTQYF
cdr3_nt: TGCGGCGTTGTAATTTGCGGGAGGAACTCAGATACGCAGTATTTT